One TCR beta chain is described in this entry. This sample is drawn from a study of blood T cell repertoires in COVID-19. On the study more broadly: Samples of COVID-19 (acute and convalescent) were obtained from the United States, Italy and Spain.

Participants, about 18 to 100 years old, spanned 24 US areas. Sequenced by immunoSEQ multiplex PCR; TCRdb stores in-frame clones only, minus some. The sample carries more than 200,000 clones, around 84% recorded once. The material sequenced was PBMCs or T cells enriched from blood (not recorded which). This receptor was identified in a man aged 35 to 55 who had recovered from COVID-19.

The DNA for the CDR3 is TGCGCCAGCAGCACCAGGACAGATAACTATGGCTACACCTTC. Translated, it gives CASSTRTDNYGYTF. This rearrangement joins TRBV5-1 to TRBJ1-2; a weak D match, TRBD1 (6 bases). CDR3 length: 14 residues. Between the trimmed V and J ends, which lost 4 bases and 1 base, there was a span of 11 bases. Germline CDR1 is SGHRS and CDR2 is YFSETQ.